The sample holds a few counts of the clone carrying this TCR beta chain. Its antigen is not identified. A process of 5'RACE template switching, which added a universal primer site and UMIs, was used to make TCR cDNA. TCRdb reprocessed the 5' RACE reads with MiXCR, giving one entry per CDR3 protein. The sample consists of some 560,000 distinct CDR3 sequences, roughly 21% of them appearing once. The CDR3 runs 12 residues. V was shortened by 2 bases and J by 6 bases, with 4 bases between the two germline ends. Germline lookup yields CDR1 MNHEY and CDR2 SMNVEV (reference sequence). The sample belongs to a study of T cells after yellow fever vaccination. About the study: Preparation of the low-cell-number fractions used SMART-Seq v4 Ultra Low Input. Overall study findings and caveats: Most primary-vaccination clones reappeared after the booster (approximately 95% CD4, approximately 88% CD8). Weaker in magnitude, the secondary response showed a faster peak on day 5 versus 15.

The sample consisted of PBMCs, taken 15 days after the yellow fever booster vaccination. This receptor was identified in a man aged 30 to 39 who received the YFV17D yellow fever vaccine. This chain connects TRBV27 to TRBJ2-2; D remains unclear. CDR3: CASSLMAGELFF. As DNA, the CDR3 is TGTGCCAGCAGTTTAATGGCCGGGGAGCTGTTTTTT.